The 26 T cell receptor beta chains below come from one sample, sequenced in a study of vaccination effects on CD4 cells after COVID-19. The antigens these receptors bind are not known. The data were produced by immunoSEQ multiplex PCR, yet TCRdb's version contains in-frame clones alone and is incomplete. The repertoire holds 60,000 to 85,000 clones, over 70% seen once, with around 1.5% in the top ten. Antigen-specific CD4+ T cells were expanded (with viral peptide pools) by the ViraFEST assay ahead of sequencing. Isolating CD4+ T cells followed about 11 days of culture. Subjects were given two BNT162b2 or mRNA-1273 vaccine doses. The specimen comprised CD4+ T cells from PBMCs cultured with HCoV-229E spike peptides, sampled after COVID-19 vaccination. All receptors come from a human donor who received a COVID-19 vaccine.

V and J are TRBV28 and TRBJ1-6; D call uncertain. This CDR3 has 16 residues. V shed 3 bases and J shed 0 bases, with 9 bases lying between them. Germline lookup yields CDR1 MDHEN and CDR2 SYDVKM. CDR3 region: CASSLGRSSYNSPLHF. In nucleotides, the CDR3 is TGTGCCAGCAGTTTGGGTCGCAGCTCCTATAATTCACCCCTCCACTTT.

The chain is built from TRBV12-3 or TRBV12-4 and TRBJ1-2; 7 bases are shared with TRBD1. This CDR3 region has 11 residues. J was trimmed by 7 bases and V by 4 bases; bases with no gene match: 0. The CDR3 spells CASSSGGGYTF. The CDR3 DNA reads TGTGCCAGCAGTTCAGGGGGTGGCTACACCTTC.

The V call is TRBV9, the J call TRBJ1-3; D unclear. V lost 0 bases and J 4 bases, leaving 2 bases between the germline ends. From germline, CDR1 is SGDLS and CDR2 YYNGEE. The CDR3 spans 12 residues. The CDR3: CASSVEGNTIYF. In DNA form, the CDR3 reads TGTGCCAGCAGCGTAGAGGGAAACACCATATATTTT.

CDR3 DNA: TGTGCCAGCAGCGTAGCTTTGGGGGGAGGCCAGCGGGGGTCGAATGAGCAGTTCTTC. As protein: CASSVALGGGQRGSNEQFF. The rearrangement uses TRBV9 and TRBJ2-1, with 8 bases lining up with TRBD2. V was pared by 0 bases and J by 7 bases, with 18 bases of the junction left unmatched. Germline V gene lookup returns CDR1 SGDLS and CDR2 YYNGEE. The CDR3 consists of 19 residues.

This clone was counted only a few times. The chain recombines TRBV4-1 with TRBJ2-5; no definite D call. Germline CDR1 and CDR2: MGHRA and YSYEKL. V lost 1 base and J lost 0, with 9 bases in between. CDR3 length: 15 amino acids. Written as DNA, the CDR3 is TGCGCCAGCAGCCAAGGCCCGGCTAACCAAGAGACCCAGTACTTC. It encodes CASSQGPANQETQYF.

This clone showed up just once. The chain joins TRBV5-1 to TRBJ2-7; TRBD1 matches at 7 bases. Trimming at V came to 0 bases and at J to 2 bases, leaving 5 bases not matched to a gene. Germline lookup yields CDR1 SGHRS and CDR2 YFSETQ. The CDR3 has 15 residues. In DNA, the CDR3 is TGCGCCAGCAGCTTGGACTGGACAGGTCCCTACGAGCAGTACGTC. Translating it yields CASSLDWTGPYEQYV.

J is TRBJ2-6 and V is TRBV25-1; no firm D call. Germline loops: CDR1 MGHDK, CDR2 SYGVNS. This CDR3 spans 13 amino acids. Between the trimmed V and J ends, which lost 3 bases and 4 bases, there was a span of 4 bases. The CDR3 loop reads CASSDAGANVLTF. CDR3 bases: TGTGCCAGCAGTGACGCCGGGGCCAACGTCCTGACTTTC.

V gene TRBV15 combines with J gene TRBJ1-1; the D is unclear. This CDR3 contains 13 residues. V shed 0 bases and J shed 3 bases, with 5 bases lying between them. CDR1 LNHNV and CDR2 YYDKDF come from the germline V gene (reference sequence). The chain's CDR3 is CATSRDRHTEAFF. As DNA, the CDR3 is TGTGCCACCAGCAGAGATAGGCACACTGAAGCTTTCTTT.

CDR3 nucleotides: TGTGCCAGCAGTTTTGGTCGGGCGGGCTACACCTTC. This translates into CASSFGRAGYTF. V usage is TRBV12-3 or TRBV12-4 and J usage is TRBJ1-2; D is unresolved. CDR3 length equals 12 residues. Trimming took off 3 bases at V and 8 bases at J, with 10 bases between the two ends.

The chain couples TRBV6-4 to TRBJ1-2, with 7 bases identical to TRBD1. The ends lost 3 bases at V and 5 bases at J; junction bases unmatched: 3. This CDR3 has 13 residues. The V gene's germline CDR1 is MRHNA and CDR2 SNTAGT. CDR3 residues: CASSEQGGYGYTF. Here the CDR3 DNA reads TGTGCCAGCAGTGAGCAGGGGGGGTATGGCTACACCTTC.

The genes are TRBV7-6 and TRBJ2-1, with 9 bases that match TRBD1. The J segment lost 4 bases and the V segment lost 1 base, leaving 8 bases of the junction unmatched. Germline V CDR1 and CDR2: SGHVS, FNYEAQ. The CDR3 runs 17 residues. The CDR3 nucleotides are TGTGCCAGCAGCTTAGGGACCGGGACAGGGTTTTACAATGAGCAGTTCTTC. Protein product: CASSLGTGTGFYNEQFF.

The chain joins TRBV6-5 to TRBJ1-2, with D perhaps matching TRBD1 (5 bases). The ends were cut back, 0 bases at V and 5 bases at J, with 13 bases in the middle. This CDR3 contains 15 residues. The germline V gene has CDR1 MNHEY and CDR2 SVGAGI. Here the CDR3 reads CASSYSFGADYGYTF. The CDR3, as DNA: TGTGCCAGCAGTTACTCGTTCGGGGCAGATTATGGCTACACCTTC.

The CDR3 DNA is TGTGCCAGCAGCGGACTAGCGGGGGCAGAGACCCAGTACTTC. It yields the protein CASSGLAGAETQYF. The rearrangement uses TRBV9 and TRBJ2-5; TRBD2 matches 12 bases. Germline CDR1 SGDLS, CDR2 YYNGEE. With 3 bases clipped from V and 4 bases from J, the junction kept 1 base outside the gene matches. The CDR3 has 14 amino acids.

The chain carries TRBV6-5 and TRBJ2-1; perhaps TRBD1 as D (6 bases). The length of the CDR3 is 13 residues. V dropped 6 bases and J dropped 6 bases, with 12 bases sitting between them. Germline CDR1 reads MNHEY; CDR2 reads SVGAGI. The CDR3 DNA follows: TGTGCCAGCAGGTACGGGACACTCAATGAGCAGTTCTTC. Protein product: CASRYGTLNEQFF.

This rearrangement joins TRBV30 to TRBJ1-4; TRBD1 might be the D (5 bases). The ends were cut back, 0 bases at V and 4 bases at J, with 12 bases in the middle. This CDR3 is 15 amino acids long. The germline V gene has CDR1 GTSNPN and CDR2 SVGIG (reference sequence). The CDR3 DNA reads as TGTGCCTGGAGTGTACTGGGACCGTATAATGAAAAACTGTTTTTT. This codes for CAWSVLGPYNEKLFF.

V is TRBV7-2 and J is TRBJ2-7; D is uncertain. The CDR3 has 12 residues. Germline CDR1 and CDR2: SGHTA and FQGNSA. V dropped 4 bases and J dropped 3 bases, with 7 bases sitting between them. CDR3 DNA: TGTGCCAGCAGCTACGACGGCTACGAGCAGTACGTC. Protein product: CASSYDGYEQYV.

CDR3 sequence (DNA): TGTGCCACCCAGCCTCAAGGCGGGGTCAATCAGCCCCAGCATTTT. Residues: CATQPQGGVNQPQHF. V gene TRBV15 combines with J gene TRBJ1-5; D is unresolved. V was trimmed by 8 bases and J by 3 bases, leaving 17 bases between them. This CDR3 region has 15 residues. The V gene's germline CDR1 is LNHNV and CDR2 YYDKDF (reference sequence).

This chain joins TRBV5-5 and TRBJ2-6; possibly TRBD1 for D (5 bases). Trimming left V 3 bases short and J 5 bases short, with 12 bases between. Germline CDR1 and CDR2: SGHKS and YYEKEE (reference sequence). This CDR3 contains 15 residues. The CDR3 protein is CASSSQGVRANVLTF. In nucleotides, the CDR3 is TGTGCCAGCAGCTCTCAAGGGGTAAGGGCCAACGTCCTGACTTTC.

The J gene is TRBJ1-3, the V gene TRBV6-2 or TRBV6-3; a weak D match, TRBD1 (6 bases). The germline CDR1 and CDR2 sequences are MNHEY and SVGEGT. V dropped 0 bases and J dropped 3 bases, with 15 bases sitting between them. CDR3 length: 17 residues. DNA for the CDR3: TGTGCCAGCAGTTACTCGAGGCTCGGGGGCTATGGAAACACCATATATTTT. It translates to CASSYSRLGGYGNTIYF.

This clone occurred a few times. V and J are TRBV7-2 and TRBJ1-3; perhaps TRBD1 as D (5 bases). There are 15 residues in the CDR3. Per germline, CDR1 SGHTA and CDR2 FQGNSA. V was pared by 3 bases and J by 4 bases, with 13 bases between. The CDR3 nucleotides are TGTGCCAGCAGCTTTGACAGCGCCCGAGGAAACACCATATATTTT. Its translation is CASSFDSARGNTIYF.

CDR3 in amino acids: CASSPPSAGTDTQYF. In DNA, the CDR3 is TGTGCCAGCTCACCACCTTCTGCAGGCACAGATACGCAGTATTTT. The chain has TRBV18 and TRBJ2-3; D is ambiguous. Per the germline V gene, CDR1 is KGHSH and CDR2 is LQKENI. V lost 0 bases and J 1 base, leaving 8 bases between the germline ends. This CDR3 contains 15 residues.

The rearrangement uses TRBV6-4 and TRBJ2-7; D possibly uses TRBD1 or TRBD2 (5 bases each). CDR1 is MRHNA, CDR2 SNTAGT, per germline. The CDR3 is 16 residues long. Deletions cut 1 base from V and 2 bases from J, with 15 bases between. CDR3 loop: CASSDLSGTQTYEQYV. As DNA, the CDR3 is TGTGCCAGCAGTGACTTATCCGGGACGCAGACCTACGAGCAGTACGTC.

This clone was detected only a few times. This chain links TRBV28 with TRBJ1-2; 7 nucleotides align to TRBD1. V shed 5 bases, J shed 4 bases, and the junction held 10 bases outside the gene matches. There are 15 residues in the CDR3. From germline, CDR1 is MDHEN and CDR2 SYDVKM. The CDR3 loop reads CASSTHPTGVYGYTF. CDR3 bases: TGTGCCAGCAGTACCCACCCCACAGGGGTCTATGGCTACACCTTC.

This clone was seen only a few times. The J gene is TRBJ1-2, the V gene TRBV19; D is undetermined. This CDR3 comprises 15 residues. Trimming took off 6 bases at V and 4 bases at J, with 18 bases between the two ends. Germline-derived CDR1 and CDR2 are LNHDA and SQIVND (reference sequence). The CDR3 here is CASSSRPLLVYGYTF. CDR3 in DNA: TGTGCCAGTAGCAGCCGACCGCTACTGGTCTATGGCTACACCTTC.

The V gene is TRBV7-2, the J gene TRBJ1-2, with TRBD1 identical over 7 bases. After removal of 5 bases from V and 5 bases from J, the junction contained 11 bases not matched to a gene. CDR1 is SGHTA, CDR2 FQGNSA, per germline. This CDR3 is built from 15 residues. CDR3 bases: TGTGCCAGCAGCCCCCAGACAGGGAATAATTATGGCTACACCTTC. Amino acids: CASSPQTGNNYGYTF.

This sequence joins TRBV5-1 and TRBJ2-5; D is perhaps TRBD2 (7 bases). Germline lookup yields CDR1 SGHRS and CDR2 YFSETQ. The CDR3 is made up of 16 amino acids. V was trimmed by 4 bases and J by 2 bases, leaving 18 bases between them. CDR3 in DNA: TGCGCCAGCAGCAAACGTATGGCGGGGGCACAAGAGACCCAGTACTTC. Its protein product is CASSKRMAGAQETQYF.